The 7 T cell receptor beta chains given below trace back to one sample, sequenced in a study of CD8 T cells in Susac syndrome. Random-hexamer reverse transcription was applied to roughly 0.5 to 1 ug RNA. TCRdb processed the immunoSEQ multiplex PCR reads anew with MiXCR; each CDR3 protein has one entry. The data contain fewer than 85,000 distinct CDR3 sequences, over 90% of them singletons. The source material was CD8+ T cells from PBMCs. Receptors were obtained from a human donor with Susac syndrome.

This chain links TRBV19 with TRBJ2-4, with D possibly called TRBD1 or TRBD2 (6 bases each). Trimming cost V 3 bases and J 7 bases, with 10 bases left between them. Germline values: CDR1 LNHDA, CDR2 SQIVND (reference sequence). The CDR3 length is 13 residues. The CDR3 DNA reads as TGTGCCAGTAGTATGACGGGGGCTAACATTCAGTACTTC. It specifies CASSMTGANIQYF.

This rearrangement joins TRBV20-1 to TRBJ2-5; TRBD2 matches 8 bases. CDR1 and CDR2 (germline): DFQATT, SNEGSKA (reference sequence). The CDR3 covers 16 residues. V shed 0 bases and J 2 bases; nucleotides not matched to a gene: 8. The CDR3 spells CSARDRWQRGQETQYF. The CDR3 DNA sequence: TGCAGTGCTAGAGATCGCTGGCAGCGGGGGCAAGAGACCCAGTACTTC.

J is TRBJ2-7 and V is TRBV10-3; TRBD2 aligns across 11 bases. CDR3 length equals 14 residues. CDR1 is ENHRY, CDR2 SYGVKD, per germline. Losses at the gene ends were 11 bases for V and 3 bases for J; bases not matched to a gene: 9. The CDR3 reads CASRTSGLFYEQYF. In DNA, the CDR3 is TGTGCCTCCCGGACTAGCGGGCTGTTCTACGAGCAGTACTTC.

This clonotype came up once. The J gene is TRBJ1-2, the V gene TRBV21-1. TRBV21-1 represents a pseudogene. The CDR3 is made up of 16 amino acids. This CDR3 reads CASSKAVLPREYGYTF. The CDR3 region has the DNA TGTGCCAGCAGCAAAGCGGTACTCCCAAGGGAGTATGGCTACACCTTC.

The CDR3 reads CASSGPSGNTDTQYF. The CDR3 DNA reads as TGTGCCAGCAGCGGCCCTAGCGGGAACACAGATACGCAGTATTTT. The chain couples TRBV13 to TRBJ2-3; 9 nucleotides line up with TRBD2. J lost 2 bases, V lost 5 bases, and 5 bases had no gene match. There are 15 residues in the CDR3. The V gene's germline CDR1 is PRHDT and CDR2 FYEKMQ (reference sequence).

This chain uses TRBV4-1 with TRBJ2-7; D gene uncertain. Trimming left V 1 base short and J 0 bases short, with 10 bases between. CDR3 length: 15 residues. CDR1 and CDR2 (germline): MGHRA, YSYEKL. CDR3 in amino acids: CASSQGLTDSYEQYF. CDR3 nucleotide sequence: TGCGCCAGCAGCCAAGGGCTCACGGACTCCTACGAGCAGTACTTC.

This chain joins TRBV20-1 and TRBJ2-7; D might be TRBD1 (6 bases). Germline assignment: CDR1 DFQATT and CDR2 SNEGSKA (reference sequence). CDR3 size: 14 residues. The V gene lost 6 bases and the J gene lost 6 bases, with 21 bases spanning the gap. The CDR3 sequence: CSAIGGGPVSEQYF. The CDR3 DNA is TGCAGTGCCATAGGGGGTGGGCCAGTAAGCGAGCAGTACTTC.